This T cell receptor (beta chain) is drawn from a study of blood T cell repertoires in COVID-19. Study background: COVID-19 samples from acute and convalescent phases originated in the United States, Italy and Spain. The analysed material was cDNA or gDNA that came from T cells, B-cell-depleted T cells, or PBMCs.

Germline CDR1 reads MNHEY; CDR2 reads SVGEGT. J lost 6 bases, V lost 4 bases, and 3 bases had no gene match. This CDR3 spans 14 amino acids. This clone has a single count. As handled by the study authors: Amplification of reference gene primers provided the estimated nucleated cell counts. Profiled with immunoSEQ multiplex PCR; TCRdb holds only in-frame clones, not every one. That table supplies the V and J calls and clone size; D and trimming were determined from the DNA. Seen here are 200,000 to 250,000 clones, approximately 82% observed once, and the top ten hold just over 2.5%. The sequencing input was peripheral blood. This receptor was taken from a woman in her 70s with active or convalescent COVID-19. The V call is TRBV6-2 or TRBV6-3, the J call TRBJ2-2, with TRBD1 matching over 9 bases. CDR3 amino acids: CASSWTGDAGELFF. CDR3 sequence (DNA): TGTGCCAGCAGTTGGACAGGGGATGCCGGGGAGCTGTTTTTT.